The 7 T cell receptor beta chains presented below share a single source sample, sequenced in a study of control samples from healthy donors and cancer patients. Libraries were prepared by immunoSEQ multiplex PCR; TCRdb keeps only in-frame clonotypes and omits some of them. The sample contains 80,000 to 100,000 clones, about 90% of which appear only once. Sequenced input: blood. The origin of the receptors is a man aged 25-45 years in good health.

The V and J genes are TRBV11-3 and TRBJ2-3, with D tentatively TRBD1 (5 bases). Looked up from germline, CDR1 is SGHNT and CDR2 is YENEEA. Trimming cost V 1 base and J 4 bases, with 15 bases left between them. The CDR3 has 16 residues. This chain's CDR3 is CASSLGQPFPPDTQYF. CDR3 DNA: TGTGCCAGCAGCTTAGGACAGCCATTTCCCCCAGATACGCAGTATTTT.

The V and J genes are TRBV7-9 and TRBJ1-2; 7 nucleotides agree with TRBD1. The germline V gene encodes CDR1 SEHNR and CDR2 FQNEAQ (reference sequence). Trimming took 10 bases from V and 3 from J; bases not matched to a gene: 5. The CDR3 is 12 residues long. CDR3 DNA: TGTGCCACCGACAGGGTATACTATGGCTACACCTTC. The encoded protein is CATDRVYYGYTF.

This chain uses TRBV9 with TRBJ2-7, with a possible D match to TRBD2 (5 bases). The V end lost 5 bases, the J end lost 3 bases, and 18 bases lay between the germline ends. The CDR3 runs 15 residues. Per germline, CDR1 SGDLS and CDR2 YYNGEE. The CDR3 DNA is TGTGCCAGCAGTCCCGGCGGAGGAGTTTTCTACGAGCAGTACTTC. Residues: CASSPGGGVFYEQYF. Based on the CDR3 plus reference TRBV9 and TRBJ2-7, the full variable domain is DSGVTQTPKHLITATGQRVTLRCSPRSGDLSVYWYQQSLDQGLQFLIQYYNGEERAKGNILERFSAQQFPDLHSELNLSSLELGDSALYFCASSPGGGVFYEQYFGPGTRLTVT.

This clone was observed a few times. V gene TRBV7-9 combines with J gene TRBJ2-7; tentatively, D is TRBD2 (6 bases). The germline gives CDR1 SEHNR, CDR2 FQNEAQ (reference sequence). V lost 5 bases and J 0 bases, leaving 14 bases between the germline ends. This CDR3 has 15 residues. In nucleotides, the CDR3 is TGTGCCAGCAGCCGCAATAGCGGAAGCTCCTACGAGCAGTACTTC. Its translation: CASSRNSGSSYEQYF.

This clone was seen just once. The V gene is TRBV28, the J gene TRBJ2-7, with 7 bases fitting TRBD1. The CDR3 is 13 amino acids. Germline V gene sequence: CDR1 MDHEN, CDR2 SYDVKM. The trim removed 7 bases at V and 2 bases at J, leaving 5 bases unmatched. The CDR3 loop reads CASMGQTTYEQYF. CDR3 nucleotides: TGTGCCAGCATGGGACAGACCACCTACGAGCAGTACTTC.

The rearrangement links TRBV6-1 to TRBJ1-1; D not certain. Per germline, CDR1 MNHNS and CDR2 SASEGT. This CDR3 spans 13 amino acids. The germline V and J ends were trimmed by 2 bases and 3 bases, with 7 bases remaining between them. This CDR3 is CASSEIGDTEAFF. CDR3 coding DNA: TGTGCCAGCAGTGAAATAGGCGACACTGAAGCTTTCTTT.

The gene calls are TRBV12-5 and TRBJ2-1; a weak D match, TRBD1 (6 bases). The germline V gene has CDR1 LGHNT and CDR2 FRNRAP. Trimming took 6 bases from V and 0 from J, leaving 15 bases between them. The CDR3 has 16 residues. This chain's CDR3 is CASGYDRTSSYNEQFF. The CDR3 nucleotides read TGTGCTAGTGGATACGACAGGACCAGCTCCTACAATGAGCAGTTCTTC.